This T cell receptor beta chain was sequenced during a study of blood T cell repertoires in COVID-19. Background on the study: The study drew acute and convalescent COVID-19 samples from the United States, Italy and Spain. T cells, B-cell-depleted T cells, or PBMCs provided the cDNA or gDNA that served as material.

Libraries were prepared by immunoSEQ multiplex PCR; TCRdb keeps only in-frame clonotypes and omits some of them. The data show around 76,000 clones, around 89% seen once. J lost 1 base, V lost 5 bases, and 7 bases had no gene match. Germline V gene sequence: CDR1 SGHRS, CDR2 YFSETQ. There are 15 residues in the CDR3. The chain is built from TRBV5-1 and TRBJ1-1; 8 nucleotides align to TRBD1. What was sequenced was peripheral blood. This TCR was sampled from a man aged 55-75 years with acute or convalescent COVID-19. The CDR3 coding sequence is TGCGCCAGCAGTGGCGGGACAGGATGGAACACTGAAGCTTTCTTT. This gives the protein CASSGGTGWNTEAFF.